This T cell receptor beta chain originates from a study of shared clonotypes between healthy human individuals. Study-level background: The donor group consisted of a couple of women and a few men, aged 18 to 49.

CD45RO negativity and positive selection for CCR7 defined naive CD8 cells, a population that excluded terminally differentiated effector memory CD45RA+ cells. Germline V gives CDR1 MNHEY, CDR2 SMNVEV (reference sequence). V gave up 5 bases and J gave up 3 bases, with 11 bases separating them. CDR3 length: 14 residues. Using immunoSEQ multiplex PCR, the repertoire was profiled, and TCRdb retains in-frame clones only, with some absent. The sample has about 2.2 million clones; about 93% are singletons. Sequenced sample: naive CD8+ T cells from PBMCs. The sequence derives from a man between 18 and 35 years old in good health. Some clones in this sample may be carry-over from other donors' samples. The rearrangement uses TRBV27 and TRBJ1-5; the D gene is possibly TRBD1 (5 bases). The CDR3 spells CASSPTATNQPQHF. For the CDR3, the DNA is TGTGCCAGCAGTCCGACAGCCACCAATCAGCCCCAGCATTTT.